The T cell receptor beta chain under discussion was sequenced for a study of radiation and T cells in renal cell carcinoma. About the research overall: Nephrectomy followed 15 Gy stereotactic body radiation by 4 weeks. Study findings and constraints: From baseline, blood top tumor clonotypes peaked at 2 weeks post-radiation.

Sequenced by immunoSEQ multiplex PCR; TCRdb stores in-frame clones only, minus some. In the table there are 100,000 to 150,000 clones, approximately 78% of which are singletons. The time point was: baseline pretreatment blood. Stated treatment: 15 Gy SBRT to primary tumor, nephrectomy 4 weeks later. Blood was sampled at baseline, 2 weeks and 4 weeks after SBRT. Clear cell pathology was present in this patient's renal cell carcinoma. Germline V lookup: CDR1 KGHSH, CDR2 LQKENI. Trimming removed 3 bases from V and 0 bases from J, with 12 bases in between. The CDR3 sequence is 17 residues long. This clone was found once. Its cognate antigen is unknown.

This sample comprised blood, obtained from a patient whose treatment included radiotherapy and nephrectomy. The sequence derives from a woman aged 55-75 years with renal cell carcinoma. This chain links TRBV18 with TRBJ2-6; D is possibly TRBD1 or TRBD2 (5 bases each). CDR3 sequence: CASSPGTASSGANVLTF. The DNA of the CDR3 is TGTGCCAGCTCACCGGGGACCGCTAGCTCTGGGGCCAACGTCCTGACTTTC.